The 21 T cell receptor beta chains reported below all come from one sample, sequenced in a study of T cell changes during pregnancy in multiple sclerosis. Method: immunoSEQ multiplex PCR; TCRdb's copy keeps in-frame clones and lacks some. Here the sample spans more than 65,000 clones, more than 90% being singletons. Sequencing used CD4+ T cells from peripheral blood mononuclear cells, obtained before pregnancy. The receptors originated from a female donor with multiple sclerosis, enrolled in a pregnancy study.

This clone was seen a handful of times. The chain carries TRBV7-9 and TRBJ1-2; 10 bases fit TRBD1. The junction had 8 bases not matched to a gene; V was cut back by 5 bases and J by 8 bases. Germline V CDR1 and CDR2: SEHNR, FQNEAQ (reference sequence). CDR3 size: 14 residues. In DNA form, the CDR3 reads TGTGCCAGCAGCATCCTGACAGGGGGCGGCGGCTACACCTTC. This codes for CASSILTGGGGYTF.

This clone was seen a handful of times. Relative to the germline gene, one junction end is altered; a read error may explain this. The chain couples TRBV7-9 to TRBJ1-1, with a possible D match to TRBD1 (6 bases). This CDR3 is built from 12 residues. From germline, CDR1 is SEHNR and CDR2 FQNEAQ (reference sequence). Written as DNA, the CDR3 is TGTGCCAGCAGTCCGACAGGTCCGCTGGGTATCTTT. Translated, it gives CASSPTGPLGIF.

This chain uses TRBV5-1 with TRBJ1-1; D unresolved. The CDR3 totals 15 residues. CDR1 is SGHRS and CDR2 is YFSETQ in the germline V gene. V was pared by 4 bases and J by 1 base, with 14 bases between. The CDR3 is CASSPGYTGNTEAFF. The CDR3 DNA follows: TGCGCCAGCAGCCCTGGTTATACGGGGAACACTGAAGCTTTCTTT.

The rearrangement joins TRBV10-3 to TRBJ1-4, with D possibly being TRBD1 (5 bases). The CDR3 length is 13 residues. Trimming pared 6 bases from V and 6 bases from J, leaving 11 bases between. The germline V gene has CDR1 ENHRY and CDR2 SYGVKD. The CDR3 spells CAISWTLDEKLFF. CDR3 nucleotides: TGTGCCATCAGCTGGACATTAGATGAAAAACTGTTTTTT.

The chain carries TRBV5-1 and TRBJ2-2, with 7 bases matching TRBD1. Germline loops: CDR1 SGHRS, CDR2 YFSETQ. The CDR3 runs to 15 residues. The V gene end was trimmed by 5 bases and the J gene end by 2 bases; junction bases not matched to a gene: 6. The CDR3 loop is CASSTGTDNTGELFF. CDR3 DNA: TGCGCCAGCAGTACCGGGACAGATAACACCGGGGAGCTGTTTTTT. Supplemented by reference TRBV5-1 and TRBJ2-2, the full variable domain reads KAGVTQTPRYLIKTRGQQVTLSCSPISGHRSVSWYQQTPGQGLQFLFEYFSETQRNKGNFPGRFSGRQFSNSRSEMNVSTLELGDSALYLCASSTGTDNTGELFFGEGSRLTVL.

V usage is TRBV2 and J usage is TRBJ2-2; 9 bases line up with TRBD1. This CDR3 region has 14 residues. Germline assignment: CDR1 SNHLY and CDR2 FYNNEI. V shed 5 bases and J 7 bases; nucleotides not matched to a gene: 5. This CDR3 reads CASSRQGGGGELFF. CDR3 sequence (DNA): TGTGCCAGCAGTCGACAGGGGGGTGGCGGGGAGCTGTTTTTT.

The chain joins TRBV6-5 to TRBJ2-7; D perhaps matches TRBD2 (6 bases). The CDR3 consists of 13 residues. The V end lost 5 bases, the J end lost 6 bases, and 14 bases lay between the germline ends. The germline V gene encodes CDR1 MNHEY and CDR2 SVGAGI. CDR3 in amino acids: CASSLLGGAEQYF. The DNA of the CDR3 is TGTGCCAGCAGTCTCCTGGGGGGAGCCGAGCAGTACTTC.

A single count supports this clone. The chain links TRBV10-1 to TRBJ2-1; a weak D match, TRBD1 (6 bases). Germline lookup yields CDR1 WNHNN and CDR2 SYGVQD (reference sequence). This CDR3 has 15 residues. V was pared by 6 bases and J by 6 bases, with 18 bases between. This chain's CDR3 is CASSADRGVSNEQFF. The CDR3 DNA reads TGCGCCAGCAGCGCGGACAGAGGTGTCTCCAATGAGCAGTTCTTC.

This clone was seen once. J is TRBJ2-6 and V is TRBV27, with TRBD1 identical over 7 bases. This CDR3 is built from 18 residues. The junction had 17 bases not matched to a gene; V was cut back by 10 bases and J by 2 bases. Germline lookup yields CDR1 MNHEY and CDR2 SMNVEV (reference sequence). In nucleotides, the CDR3 is TGTGCCACCTCATCATGGGACAGCCAGTCCCCTGGGGCCAACGTCCTGACTTTC. It specifies CATSSWDSQSPGANVLTF.

The chain combines TRBV29-1 with TRBJ2-4, with 9 bases fitting TRBD1. Per the germline V gene, CDR1 is SQVTM and CDR2 is ANQGSEA. The trim removed 6 bases at V and 12 bases at J, leaving 12 bases unmatched. The CDR3 runs 13 residues. The CDR3 nucleotides read TGCAGCGTCCGGGACAGGGCCCGGGGTGGTCAGTACTTC. Translating gives CSVRDRARGGQYF.

The chain carries TRBV6-5 and TRBJ1-1, with D possibly being TRBD1 (5 bases). The CDR3 runs 15 residues. Trimming shortened V by 5 bases and J by 4 bases, and 17 bases separated the two germline ends. Germline loops: CDR1 MNHEY, CDR2 SVGAGI. The CDR3 DNA follows: TGTGCCAGCAGTAGTGGGGCCAGGCCTAGCACTGAAGCTTTCTTT. This gives the protein CASSSGARPSTEAFF.

The CDR3 DNA reads TGTGCCAGCAGCCCCGAGCTAGCCAAAAACATTCAGTACTTC. Its translation is CASSPELAKNIQYF. The V gene is TRBV6-6, the J gene TRBJ2-4, with D uncertain. Trimming left V 6 bases short and J 0 bases short, with 9 bases between. This CDR3 is built from 14 residues. Germline V gives CDR1 MNHNY, CDR2 SVGAGI (reference sequence).

V usage is TRBV9 and J usage is TRBJ2-1; 12 bases are a match to TRBD2. The length of the CDR3 is 16 residues. CDR1 is SGDLS, CDR2 YYNGEE, per germline. The V gene end was trimmed by 0 bases and the J gene end by 7 bases; junction bases not matched to a gene: 5. The CDR3, as DNA: TGTGCCAGCAGCGTAGGGTCTAGCGGGAGGGATAATGAGCAGTTCTTC. Translating it yields CASSVGSSGRDNEQFF.

The chain uses TRBV28 and TRBJ1-5; TRBD1 might be the D (5 bases). Germline loops: CDR1 MDHEN, CDR2 SYDVKM. The V end was cut by 6 bases, the J end by 2 bases, with 14 bases between. The CDR3 contains 15 residues. CDR3 region: CASSSGWTGNQPQHF. The CDR3, as DNA: TGTGCCAGCAGCTCAGGGTGGACGGGCAATCAGCCCCAGCATTTT.

This chain connects TRBV30 to TRBJ2-7, with D possibly TRBD1 on 7 matching bases. The germline V and J ends were trimmed by 3 bases and 2 bases, with 17 bases remaining between them. CDR1 and CDR2 from the germline V gene are GTSNPN and SVGIG (reference sequence). The CDR3 runs to 15 residues. The CDR3 here is CAWSAPGGTAYEQYF. The CDR3 DNA is TGTGCCTGGAGCGCCCCGGGCGGGACAGCCTACGAGCAGTACTTC.

The chain employs TRBV6-1 and TRBJ2-5; the D gene is possibly TRBD2 (6 bases). V was trimmed by 7 bases and J by 2 bases, leaving 14 bases between them. The CDR3 sequence is 14 residues long. CDR1 and CDR2 (germline): MNHNS, SASEGT. The CDR3 nucleotides are TGTGCCAGCAATCAGCCGGACTATCAAGAGACCCAGTACTTC. Amino acid sequence: CASNQPDYQETQYF.

The V call is TRBV7-9, the J call TRBJ2-5, with D perhaps TRBD1 (5 bases). Between the trimmed V and J ends, which lost 2 bases and 1 base, there was a span of 8 bases. The CDR3 spans 14 residues. Germline CDR1 reads SEHNR; CDR2 reads FQNEAQ (reference sequence). The CDR3 protein is CASSLTDSQETQYF. As DNA, the CDR3 is TGTGCCAGCAGCTTAACCGACAGCCAAGAGACCCAGTACTTC. Variable domain in full (rest from reference TRBV7-9 and TRBJ2-5): DTGVSQNPRHKITKRGQNVTFRCDPISEHNRLYWYRQTLGQGPEFLTYFQNEAQLEKSRLLSDRFSAERPKGSFSTLEIQRTEQGDSAMYLCASSLTDSQETQYFGPGTRLLVL.

The J gene is TRBJ2-7, the V gene TRBV28; possibly TRBD1 for D (6 bases). In germline, CDR1 is MDHEN, CDR2 SYDVKM. Trimming stripped 5 bases from V and 5 bases from J, with 16 bases between. CDR3 length equals 14 residues. CDR3 region: CASSPSRDNHEQYF. CDR3 nucleotide sequence: TGTGCCAGCAGTCCTTCCCGGGACAACCACGAGCAGTACTTC.

This clone was observed a single time. The DNA of the CDR3 is TGCGCCAGCAGCTTTGGGGACAGGCGAAACTATAGCAATCAGCCCCAGCATTTT. Translation gives CASSFGDRRNYSNQPQHF. The chain has TRBV5-1 and TRBJ1-5, with TRBD1 identical over 8 bases. Germline lookup yields CDR1 SGHRS and CDR2 YFSETQ. There are 18 residues in the CDR3. V dropped 2 bases and J dropped 0; count of bases not matched to a gene: 10.

The chain uses TRBV6-1 and TRBJ2-2; 10 bases align to TRBD1. Per the germline V gene, CDR1 is MNHNS and CDR2 is SASEGT. This CDR3 has 16 amino acids. V lost 3 bases and J lost 6; bases outside the gene matches: 7. For the CDR3, the DNA is TGTGCCAGCAGTGAGCAACCGGGACAGGGGTCCGGGGAGCTGTTTTTT. Translating gives CASSEQPGQGSGELFF.

The rearrangement links TRBV7-2 to TRBJ2-3; unclear D gene. The V gene lost 1 base and the J gene lost 1 base, with 12 bases spanning the gap. Germline-derived CDR1 and CDR2 are SGHTA and FQGNSA. This CDR3 region has 16 residues. CDR3 region: CASSLDRVPGTDTQYF. The CDR3 nucleotides read TGTGCCAGCAGCTTAGACCGGGTACCCGGCACAGATACGCAGTATTTT.